The entry that follows covers one T cell receptor beta chain sequence. Its target antigen remains unknown. No much larger clone exists at a distance of one base, and base qualities are not known. V is reduced by 7 bases and J by 4 bases, leaving a spacing of 17 bases between them. The CDR3, cysteine through phenylalanine, is 13 amino acids long. Here the CDR3 DNA is all that survives: 39 bases in frame from base 1. Sequences SQVTM (CDR1) and ANQGSEA (CDR2) are obtained from the germline V gene. In total, 630 or so healthy bone marrow donors made up the cohort. At the time of sampling, every cohort member was nominally healthy, though immune exposures that went unrecorded were likely present. The donor tested CMV seronegative, placing the donor among the roughly 400 seronegative members of the cohort. Each donor provided a peripheral blood sample, and peripheral blood mononuclear cells were used for TCR beta sequencing. The Qiagen DNeasy Blood Extraction Kit was used to extract genomic DNA from the blood cell samples.

The sample belongs to a study of cytomegalovirus exposure and HLA in healthy donors (dated by TCRdb to 2016 to 2017). Broadly, across the study: According to an earlier analysis of around 600 of the donors, some 180 million T cells yielded 90 million to 130 million unique TCR beta sequences and about 300 Gb of sequence data. Because of strong linkage in the cohort, 5 or 6 DR-DQ haplotypes were treated as single units for association and clustering. An earlier analysis of approximately 640 of the donors applied high-throughput TCR beta sequencing to assess whether each TCR beta V gene segment acted as functional or pseudogenic. Class I and class II HLA loci were covered by the typing at four-digit resolution. Alongside the repertoire data, information on donor age, sex, ethnicity and CMV serostatus was compiled. Of the approximately 370 genotyped donors, approximately 81% were placed in the genetic ancestry cluster associated with self-reported Caucasian donors. Rather than drawing on any new phenotypic data, the later analysis identified candidate immune exposures from TCR beta sequences and the way those sequences occurred across donors. Every repertoire in the discovery cohort had been generated on one and the same sequencing platform. To predict cytomegalovirus infection status, the study brought together high-throughput TCR immunosequencing, statistical association of individual TCRs with disease status, and machine learning. Besides the first cohort of roughly 700 subjects, a separate validation cohort made up of about 120 different subjects was used. The aim of the study was to test whether cataloging public T cell receptors could identify signatures of past pathogen exposure. Roughly 300 gigabases of sequencing data and around 85 million unique TCR sequences made up an early release that covered several hundred HLA-typed donors. Among about 370 genotyped donors of the cohort, an average of approximately 240,000 unique TCR beta nucleotide sequences was sequenced per donor, of which about 18% were non-productive. The study profiled the T cell repertoires of 500 to 800 subjects by immunosequencing and related them to cytomegalovirus serostatus. A later genetic analysis used genome-wide SNP genotypes for 398 of the 666 donors, treating that subset as a discovery cohort. A later analysis re-analyzed previously published TCR beta repertoires from about 600 donors and added high-resolution HLA genotyping to study TCR occurrence patterns. Typing coverage varied by locus: about 629-630 donors for A, B, C, DRB1 and DQB1; 522 for DQA1; around 570 for DPA1; some 470 for DPB1. Study-level results and caveats: Because HLA typing was unavailable for some donors at each locus, only the typed subset was used in association tests. Because the 87-base-pair reads could not distinguish some IMGT-functional V segments, including TRBV6-2 and TRBV6-3, those segments were excluded. Roughly uniform sequencing depth across donors was assumed in presence/absence analyses, although this assumption may not hold. V-gene and J-gene trimming of TCR beta chains was associated with a missense DCLRE1C variant in a later genetic analysis, and the association was replicated in an independent cohort. A cluster of highly shared sequence variants was judged likely to be a technical artifact of the sequencing pipeline. An earlier analysis of 450 to 750 of the donors showed that most TCR beta V segments appeared in productive rearrangements either about 90% or about 30% of the time, which broadly matched IMGT annotations. In vitro tests confirmed that three of the cytomegalovirus-associated TCR beta chains recognize cytomegalovirus antigens. A later analysis associated 16,951 TCR beta sequences with specific HLA alleles at a false discovery rate of 0.05. Compared with the approximately 720-donor mean, donors in an Asian-associated ancestry cluster had fewer N-insertions in productive TCRs, according to a later genetic analysis. When HLA alleles, especially DR and DQ, strongly co-occurred, attributing TCR associations to individual alleles was difficult. For the cohort, immune exposure information was limited to CMV serostatus. A later analysis found that HLA-associated TCR beta chains were more clonally expanded and had lower generation probabilities than equally common non-associated chains. In both the original and validation cohorts, the classifier was reported to diagnose cytomegalovirus status with high specificity and sensitivity. Linkage disequilibrium might explain the correlated functional status among segregating V segments, but an unknown experimental factor could not be excluded. Because counts were too low, roughly 16 rarely observed V segments, including chromosome 9 orphons, were left out of the earlier analysis of some 600 of the donors. A further reported finding was that TCR beta sequences accurately predicted the HLA-A and HLA-B alleles for most subjects in the first cohort. In this cohort, only TCR beta chains were sequenced, and detectable features were limited by the absence of alpha or paired-chain data. In a later analysis, TCR association rates were found to vary across HLA loci, with the most associated TCRs seen for DRB1 alleles and the fewest for HLA-C alleles. A later analysis reported that several top co-occurrence clusters appeared linked to parvovirus B19, influenza, CMV and Epstein-Barr virus. A later analysis found that most CMV-associated TCR beta chains appeared HLA-restricted, with HLA associations seemingly driven largely by CMV exposure. According to the authors, the approach could potentially be generalized to other disease states and immunological phenotypes. While some public TCRs were present in many individuals, most TCR sequences turned up only very rarely across donors. The study gave a list of about 170 TCR beta chains associated with cytomegalovirus.

Library generation was performed with the immunoSEQ multiplex PCR assay. For the multiplex PCR, a mixture combining 60 forward primers for TCR Vbeta segments and 13 reverse primers for TCR Jbeta segments was used. The CDR3 region of rearranged TCR beta genes was amplified from genomic DNA with a multiplex PCR assay. On the Illumina HiSeq System, the amplified TCR beta libraries were sequenced as 87-base-pair reads. For the original study's pipeline: A later analysis counted some 80 million unique TCR beta chains across the 550 to 750 repertoires, and some 11 million of these chains were shared by at least two donors. Raw reads were error-corrected and collapsed into unique sequences with a nearest-neighbor algorithm that merged closely related sequences to remove PCR and sequencing errors. CDR3 sequences were aligned to IMGT reference sequences to assign V, D and J gene segments. For a sequence to be retained, at least a six-nucleotide match to both a V gene segment and a J gene segment was required. A rearrangement counted as productive if the CDR3 had no stop codons and remained in frame with V and J, and every other rearrangement counted as non-productive. CDR3 was defined according to IMGT convention as the region running from the second conserved V-encoded cysteine to the conserved J-encoded phenylalanine. The earlier analysis of about 610 of the donors excluded sequences that lacked an unambiguous match to a single V gene segment. In an earlier analysis of approximately 560 of the donors, a V segment was called functional when productive rearrangements were above 56.7%, and segregating when the standard deviation between donors exceeded 5%. A statistical classification framework was built for diagnosing cytomegalovirus status from the catalog of TCR beta chain sequences. A later analysis assigned V and J genes by comparing TCR nucleotide sequences with IMGT/GENE-DB human TR gene sequences. A later analysis assigned CDR3 sequences and most-parsimonious VDJ recombination scenarios with the TCRdist pipeline. A later analysis defined each TCR beta chain by its CDR3 amino acid sequence plus V-gene family, and excluded reads lacking a unique V-gene family. To address suspected cross-contamination and a sequencing artifact, a later analysis removed 592 highly shared, low-generation-probability nucleotide sequences. In a later analysis, a clonal expansion index for each public chain was calculated from normalized within-repertoire ranks of inferred template counts. In a later analysis, generation probabilities were computed using a VDJ recombination model fitted to out-of-frame rearrangements, and the results were checked against IGoR. In a later analysis, TCR-TCR, TCR-HLA and TCR-CMV co-occurrence was scored with hypergeometric tests, and a repertoire-size bias correction was applied to TCR pairs. To estimate false discovery rates, a later analysis permuted the HLA or CMV assignments 20 times. In a later analysis, co-occurring TCRs were grouped with DBSCAN, and TCRdist sequence similarity was added when clustering was performed within HLA-allele-positive subsets. For co-occurrence clustering, repertoires with fewer than 30,000 or more than 120,000 public chains were excluded, along with four to six repertoires with anomalous nucleotide sharing. As stored in TCRdb, this immuneACCESS dataset retains in-frame rearrangements with V and J assigned. A fraction of the clones does not appear; measured against another copy, unresolved V genes explain less than half of the discrepancy, and the remainder lacks a known reason. V, J and clone size derive from that table, while D and trimming were established from the DNA sequence. This sample is represented by tens of thousands of clones; 65% to 80% of them were singletons. Jointly, the top ten make up 2.5% to 3% of the sample.

The V and J segments used are TRBV29-1 and TRBJ2-7; TRBD2 is a weak D gene call, 5 bases matching. Sequences were obtained from PBMCs. The source of this sequence is a man aged 25-45 years in good health and CMV-seronegative. The sequenced DNA is TGCAGCGCACAATCCCTGGGAGCTTACGAGCAGTACTTC. Translation gives CSAQSLGAYEQYF.